This entry lists 6 T cell receptor beta chains sequenced from one sample in a study of blood T cell repertoires in COVID-19. Data came from immunoSEQ multiplex PCR; TCRdb stores just in-frame clones and leaves some out. The sample has roughly 270,000 clones; over 75% are singletons. What was sequenced was peripheral blood. These receptors came from a man in his fifties with active or convalescent COVID-19.

The J gene is TRBJ1-2, the V gene TRBV12-5, with unresolved D. The V end was cut by 0 bases, the J end by 7 bases, with 9 bases between. CDR3 size: 13 residues. CDR1 and CDR2 (germline): LGHNT, FRNRAP. CDR3 in amino acids: CASGLVVEGGYTF. CDR3 nucleotides: TGTGCTAGTGGTTTGGTTGTAGAGGGTGGCTACACCTTC.

This clone appeared a single time. The chain couples TRBV6-5 to TRBJ2-7; D is possibly TRBD2 (6 bases). The V gene lost 5 bases and the J gene lost 5 bases, with 16 bases spanning the gap. The CDR3 covers 14 residues. Germline CDR1 MNHEY, CDR2 SVGAGI. The CDR3 region is CASSPGTLPDEQYF. CDR3 nucleotide sequence: TGTGCCAGCAGTCCCGGGACTCTACCGGACGAGCAGTACTTC.

The chain is built from TRBV7-2 and TRBJ1-5; D unresolved. The CDR3 totals 15 residues. CDR1 SGHTA and CDR2 FQGNSA come from the germline V gene. V was cut by 4 bases and J by 0 bases, with 10 bases left in between. The CDR3 spells CASSSYLDSNQPQHF. DNA of the CDR3: TGTGCCAGCAGCTCATATTTAGATAGCAATCAGCCCCAGCATTTT.

The V call is TRBV7-2, the J call TRBJ2-6; D unclear. V dropped 1 base and J dropped 0 bases, with 10 bases sitting between them. The germline gives CDR1 SGHTA, CDR2 FQGNSA. The length of the CDR3 is 17 residues. The CDR3: CASSLDPGISGANVLTF. The CDR3 coding sequence is TGTGCCAGCAGCTTAGACCCAGGCATCTCTGGGGCCAACGTCCTGACTTTC.

The rearrangement links TRBV30 to TRBJ1-2, with D possibly TRBD1 on 6 matching bases. The CDR3 consists of 14 residues. The germline V gene encodes CDR1 GTSNPN and CDR2 SVGIG (reference sequence). V was clipped by 1 base and J by 8 bases, with 17 bases between them. CDR3 bases: TGTGCCTGGAGTGAGGAATCAGGGGTTGGAGGCTACACCTTC. This sequence encodes CAWSEESGVGGYTF. Together with reference TRBV30 and TRBJ1-2, the CDR3 gives the full variable domain: SQTIHQWPATLVQPVGSPLSLECTVEGTSNPNLYWYRQAAGRGLQLLFYSVGIGQISSEVPQNLSASRPQDRQFILSSKKLLLSDSGFYLCAWSEESGVGGYTFGSGTRLTVV.

The sample holds a few counts of this clone. The chain has TRBV27 and TRBJ2-3, with D tentatively TRBD2 (5 bases). Germline lookup yields CDR1 MNHEY and CDR2 SMNVEV (reference sequence). Trimming pared 5 bases from V and 6 bases from J, leaving 21 bases between. This CDR3 spans 16 amino acids. The CDR3 protein is CASSPTGDQRWDTQYF. The CDR3 DNA is TGTGCCAGCAGTCCCACCGGGGATCAACGCTGGGATACGCAGTATTTT.